This T cell receptor (beta chain) was found in a study of blood T cells in healthy people across ages (dated by TCRdb to between 2014 and 2017). Regarding the complete study: Template switching captured roughly one uniquely barcoded TCR beta cDNA molecule per two T cells in model experiments. The study measured age-related changes in TCR beta repertoire diversity using deep sequencing normalized with unique cDNA molecular identifiers. The donors were divided into four age groups: young (average approximately 15 years), middle-aged (around 41), aged (around 59) and long-lived (about 90). To avoid experimental bias, donors of different ages were spread randomly across the sequencing lanes. Using the same blood draw, the study looked at two additional independent replicas of 1 million unique cDNA reads for two donors, one aged 18 to 30 and the other aged 80 or older.

The approximately 39 donors, aged roughly 6 to 100 years, were systemically healthy Caucasian individuals from Russia. Each donor gave roughly 9 milliliters of peripheral blood, drawn into EDTA-treated Vacutainer tubes. Ficoll-Paque density-gradient centrifugation was used to isolate PBMCs, with at least 7 million per sample. Total RNA was extracted from PBMCs with Trizol reagent, with at least 6 micrograms obtained per sample. For every donor, an aliquot of PBMCs went through flow cytometry to measure the percentages of naive CD45RAhigh/CD27high T cells. Libraries were made using 5' RACE. Instrument on record: Illumina HiSeq 2500. A second PCR of roughly 6 to 11 cycles was run with a J-beta primer mix and a sample-barcoded 5' primer. Each TCR beta cDNA molecule received a unique molecular identifier from a template-switch 5' adaptor carrying 12 random nucleotides. Each sample yielded at least 2.5 million CDR3-containing paired-end reads. First-strand cDNA was synthesized from all RNA with the Mint cDNA synthesis kit, primed by a TRBC-specific oligonucleotide. All cDNA was treated with uracil-DNA glycosylase and then went through a first 18-cycle PCR with the universal primers M1SS and BC2_uni_R. Concerning the study's data processing: Normalization of each sample was performed by random selection of 1 million high-quality reads, each carrying a distinct molecular identifier. Instead of being binned into consensus sequences, reads with shared molecular identifiers were discarded. MiTCR, set to a Q25 quality threshold and the strictest error-elimination algorithm, was used for CDR3 identification, clonotype clustering and error correction. A nonparametric unseen species model with Euler transformation was used to estimate lower-bound total TCR beta diversity. TCRdb applied fastp at Q25 and MiXCR to the public reads, then kept only in-frame beta chains. Entries that share a CDR3 protein sequence are merged under the most common genes and DNA. TCRdb, not the authors, supplied the V and J calls. This sample has 550,000 to 750,000 distinct CDR3 sequences in its table, and around 20% of those were observed once. The biggest ten clones account for roughly 3.6% of the sample.

In its sample, this clonotype was seen a few times. Its target antigen remains unknown. No clone much larger than this one lies a single base away; base qualities are absent. Overall study results and their limits: Conclusive comparison of naive and antigen-experienced compartments was prevented by the profiling of bulk unsorted PBMCs. Because donor CMV infection status was unknown, age-related changes in expanded clonotypes were potentially confounded. Estimates of total diversity based on one million sequenced T cells were considered lower bounds and underestimates. Observed TCR beta diversity per million T cells fell roughly linearly with age, and a significant reduction was already apparent by age roughly 40. The long-lived group showed more naive CD4+ T cells, fewer expanded clones and increased TCR diversity than the aged group, suggesting age selection. A strong correlation was found between observed TCR beta diversity and the percentage of naive T cells measured by flow cytometry.

Relative to germline, V is 5 bases shorter and J is 1 base shorter, with 12 bases between their ends. The CDR3 runs 15 residues from the cysteine to the phenylalanine. Only the CDR3 DNA stays, 45 bases, in frame from base 1. CDR1 and CDR2, per the germline V gene (reference sequence), are SEHNR and FQNEAQ. The specimen was blood. The sequence came from a man in his sixties or seventies in good health. The receptor chain draws on TRBV7-9 and TRBJ1-5, with a tentative D gene TRBD1 over 5 matching bases. Here the CDR3 is given as CASSRTGESNQPQHF. The bases are TGTGCCAGCAGCCGGACGGGGGAGAGCAATCAGCCCCAGCATTTT. This CDR3, with the reference TRBV7-9 and TRBJ1-5 proteins standing in past its ends, gives the full variable domain DTGVSQNPRHKITKRGQNVTFRCDPISEHNRLYWYRQTLGQGPEFLTYFQNEAQLEKSRLLSDRFSAERPKGSFSTLEIQRTEQGDSAMYLCASSRTGESNQPQHFGDGTRLSIL.